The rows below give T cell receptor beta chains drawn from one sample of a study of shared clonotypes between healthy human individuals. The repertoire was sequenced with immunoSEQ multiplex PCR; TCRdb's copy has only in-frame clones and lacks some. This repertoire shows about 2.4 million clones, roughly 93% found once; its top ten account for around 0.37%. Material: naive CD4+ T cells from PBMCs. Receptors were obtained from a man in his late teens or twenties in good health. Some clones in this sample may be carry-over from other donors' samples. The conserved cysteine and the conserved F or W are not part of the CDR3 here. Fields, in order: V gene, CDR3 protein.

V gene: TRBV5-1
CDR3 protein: ASSMGLAGFYEQY

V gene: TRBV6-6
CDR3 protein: ASSYGGTSYNEQF

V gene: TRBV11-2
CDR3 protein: ASSLGTSGIQEQY

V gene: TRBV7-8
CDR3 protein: ASSLGRAYSNQPQH

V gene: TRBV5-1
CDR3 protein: ASSLEQGYTGELF

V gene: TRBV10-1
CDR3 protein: ASSELGAKDSTDTQY

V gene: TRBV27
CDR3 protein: ASSRDVQLGGNTIY

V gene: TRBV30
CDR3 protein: AWSPQGTDTQY

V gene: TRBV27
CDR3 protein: ASSLSGAAEAF

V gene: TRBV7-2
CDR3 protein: ASSLIGGLAKNIQY

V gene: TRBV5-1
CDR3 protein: ASRLDSGNTIY

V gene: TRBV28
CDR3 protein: ASSFYRQETQY

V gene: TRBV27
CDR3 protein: ASSSLRQADPTYEQY

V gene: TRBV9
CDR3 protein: ASSVDWTSGRIFGETQY

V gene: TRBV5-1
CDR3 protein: ASSPGTTNEKLF

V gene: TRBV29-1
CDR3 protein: SVPPSGQGTQY

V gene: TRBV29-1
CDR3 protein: SVAKGQEGDEQF

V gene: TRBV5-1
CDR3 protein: ASSFSTLGAKNIQY

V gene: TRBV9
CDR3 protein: ASSVGYYGELF

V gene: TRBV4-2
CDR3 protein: ASSQKGYSIY

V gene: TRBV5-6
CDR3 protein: ASCRGARSYT

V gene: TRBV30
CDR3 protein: AWSVRGQSGNTIY

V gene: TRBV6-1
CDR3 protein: ASIEHALIQTGELF

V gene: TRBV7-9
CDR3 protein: ASSLGGQGDEKLF

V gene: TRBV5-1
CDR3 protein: ASSLVDGLYYEQY

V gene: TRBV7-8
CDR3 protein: ASRASMNTEAF

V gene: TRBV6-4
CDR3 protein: ASRVRDGNTEAF

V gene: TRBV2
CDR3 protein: ASSDRYNQPQH

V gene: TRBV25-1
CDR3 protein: ASSESNAQETQY

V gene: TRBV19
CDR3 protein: ASSMGLYQETQY

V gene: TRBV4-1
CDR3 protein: ASRLANGFNEQF

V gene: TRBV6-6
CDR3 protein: ASRTSGIYEQY

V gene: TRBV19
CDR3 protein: ASSKGTVYEQY